Shown below are 24 T cell receptor beta chains from a single sample sequenced in a study of lymphopenia after photon versus proton radiotherapy (dated by TCRdb to the late 2010s). The library was generated by the immunoSEQ multiplex PCR assay. TCRdb provides this immuneACCESS table in a form limited to in-frame rearrangements. Some clones are lacking; in checked studies, under half of them reflect an unresolved V gene, and why the rest are absent is not known. The sample has under 75,000 clones on record, roughly 92% of them singletons. The ten biggest clones cover 2% to 2.5% of the sample. The sequencing used peripheral blood, collected from a patient treated with photon-based radiotherapy. These receptor sequences come from a woman between 40 and 50 years old with cholangiocarcinoma.

The chain couples TRBV7-9 to TRBJ1-1; 9 nucleotides match TRBD1. CDR3 length: 17 residues. V was pared by 5 bases and J by 0 bases, with 10 bases of the junction left unmatched. Germline CDR1 and CDR2: SEHNR and FQNEAQ (reference sequence). CDR3 loop: CASSPWTGAGMNTEAFF. DNA for the CDR3: TGTGCCAGCAGCCCCTGGACAGGGGCGGGTATGAACACTGAAGCTTTCTTT.

The rearrangement links TRBV20-1 to TRBJ2-5; D gene uncertain. Germline CDR1 is DFQATT and CDR2 is SNEGSKA (reference sequence). Between the trimmed V and J ends, which lost 1 base and 5 bases, there was a span of 5 bases. CDR3 length: 11 amino acids. The DNA of the CDR3 is TGCAGTGCTAGAGGTCCGGAGACCCAGTACTTC. It encodes CSARGPETQYF.

The chain joins TRBV28 to TRBJ1-1; perhaps TRBD1 as D (5 bases). Per germline, CDR1 MDHEN and CDR2 SYDVKM. The CDR3 runs to 15 residues. V was shortened by 5 bases and J by 1 base, with 14 bases between the two germline ends. The CDR3 spells CASSLTGAANTEAFF. DNA of the CDR3: TGTGCCAGCAGTCTGACCGGGGCGGCGAACACTGAAGCTTTCTTT.

The chain has TRBV2 and TRBJ2-5; D not certain. Germline V gene data show CDR1 as SNHLY and CDR2 as FYNNEI. Trimming took off 5 bases at V and 5 bases at J, with 9 bases between the two ends. The CDR3 is 12 residues long. CDR3 region: CASSSRRETQYF. DNA of the CDR3: TGTGCCAGCAGTAGTAGGCGGGAGACCCAGTACTTC.

V and J are TRBV7-9 and TRBJ2-2; D is possibly TRBD2 (6 bases). Germline loops: CDR1 SEHNR, CDR2 FQNEAQ (reference sequence). The V end was cut by 3 bases, the J end by 4 bases, with 9 bases between. The CDR3 is 14 amino acids. The CDR3 DNA follows: TGTGCCAGCAGCTTGGGGAGGCGCACCGGGGAGCTGTTTTTT. Its translation is CASSLGRRTGELFF.

This chain uses TRBV19 with TRBJ2-5; D is tentatively TRBD1 or TRBD2 (5 bases each). Germline V gives CDR1 LNHDA, CDR2 SQIVND (reference sequence). This CDR3 comprises 15 residues. V was shortened by 4 bases and J by 5 bases, with 17 bases between the two germline ends. The CDR3 DNA reads as TGTGCCAGTAGTACGGGGCATCGGCCAGAGGAGACCCAGTACTTC. It yields the protein CASSTGHRPEETQYF.

This chain joins TRBV10-3 and TRBJ1-5, with D hard to call. The CDR3 extends over 15 amino acids. Germline values: CDR1 ENHRY, CDR2 SYGVKD. Trimming took off 3 bases at V and 2 bases at J, with 11 bases between the two ends. In DNA form, the CDR3 reads TGTGCCATCAGTGATTCCGGCGATGGCAATCAGCCCCAGCATTTT. Translated, it gives CAISDSGDGNQPQHF.

In its sample, this clone ranks as medium-sized. The rearrangement joins TRBV7-9 to TRBJ1-5; 9 bases agree with TRBD1. The CDR3 consists of 14 residues. The junction had 6 bases not matched to a gene; V was cut back by 5 bases and J by 7 bases. Looked up from germline, CDR1 is SEHNR and CDR2 is FQNEAQ (reference sequence). This CDR3 reads CASSGQGIWQPQHF. The CDR3 nucleotides are TGTGCCAGCAGCGGACAGGGGATTTGGCAGCCCCAGCATTTT.

This chain uses TRBV11-2 with TRBJ2-1, with D unresolved. The CDR3 contains 12 residues. Trimming shortened V by 1 base and J by 13 bases, and 11 bases separated the two germline ends. Germline V lookup: CDR1 SGHAT, CDR2 FQNNGV. The DNA of the CDR3 is TGTGCCAGCAGCTTAGTTTCATGGGGACAGTTCTTC. As protein: CASSLVSWGQFF. The whole variable domain, filled in from reference TRBV11-2 and TRBJ2-1, reads EAGVAQSPRYKIIEKRQSVAFWCNPISGHATLYWYQQILGQGPKLLIQFQNNGVVDDSQLPKDRFSAERLKGVDSTLKIQPAKLEDSAVYLCASSLVSWGQFFGPGTRLTVL.

The chain combines TRBV4-1 with TRBJ2-1; TRBD1 matches 9 bases. V lost 1 base, J lost 7 bases, and 11 bases stayed unmatched. This CDR3 has 17 amino acids. Germline-derived CDR1 and CDR2 are MGHRA and YSYEKL. The DNA for the CDR3 is TGCGCCAGCAGCCAAGTCCCGGACAGGGGCGGGTATAATGAGCAGTTCTTC. Translation gives CASSQVPDRGGYNEQFF.

The chain joins TRBV19 to TRBJ1-1; no firm D call. V dropped 3 bases and J dropped 5 bases, with 10 bases sitting between them. The CDR3 sequence is 13 residues long. Germline V gene sequence: CDR1 LNHDA, CDR2 SQIVND (reference sequence). DNA of the CDR3: TGTGCCAGTAGTATCGTTCGCGGGACTGAAGCTTTCTTT. This encodes CASSIVRGTEAFF.

The chain links TRBV5-8 to TRBJ1-6; no reliable D call. Germline V gene sequence: CDR1 SGHTS, CDR2 YDEGEE. V lost 5 bases and J lost 7, with 19 bases in between. The CDR3 has 16 amino acids. The CDR3 loop reads CASRAFLPGGNSPLHF. The CDR3 region has the DNA TGTGCCAGCAGGGCGTTCCTCCCGGGCGGGAATTCACCCCTCCACTTT.

This sequence joins TRBV5-4 and TRBJ1-6, with unresolved D. This CDR3 contains 12 residues. V was cut by 3 bases and J by 9 bases, with 7 bases left in between. CDR1 SGHNT and CDR2 YYREEE come from the germline V gene (reference sequence). For the CDR3, the DNA is TGTGCCAGCAGCTGGGAGGGTTCACCCCTCCACTTT. It is translated as CASSWEGSPLHF.

Turning to this clone: Its ends do not fully match the called genes, so a read error is possible. The chain has TRBV5-6 and TRBJ1-4; 8 nucleotides match TRBD1. Germline assignment: CDR1 SGHDT and CDR2 YYEEEE. This CDR3 has 16 residues. The CDR3: CASSLGQGKFGEELFF. CDR3 coding DNA: TGTGCCAGCAGCTTGGGACAGGGGAAGTTTGGTGAAGAACTGTTTTTT.

This clone has just one count. The V gene is TRBV11-3, the J gene TRBJ2-1; possible D gene TRBD2, 6 bases. CDR1 is SGHNT, CDR2 YENEEA, per germline. The CDR3 spans 15 residues. The germline V and J ends were trimmed by 5 bases and 8 bases, with 19 bases remaining between them. For the CDR3, the DNA is TGTGCCAGCAGCCGAGGAGGGCCGACCCTCCATGAGCAGTTCTTC. Translation: CASSRGGPTLHEQFF.

This chain connects TRBV7-9 to TRBJ1-1; D is ambiguous. There are 14 residues in the CDR3. V gave up 2 bases and J gave up 1 base, with 8 bases separating them. In germline, CDR1 is SEHNR, CDR2 FQNEAQ (reference sequence). The CDR3 here is CASSLTSGNTEAFF. As DNA, the CDR3 is TGTGCCAGCAGCTTAACTTCCGGGAACACTGAAGCTTTCTTT.

The chain recombines TRBV5-1 with TRBJ2-1; TRBD2 matches 10 bases. Per germline, CDR1 SGHRS and CDR2 YFSETQ. This CDR3 has 14 residues. V shed 2 bases, J shed 5 bases, and the junction held 1 base outside the gene matches. CDR3 in DNA: TGCGCCAGCAGCTTCGGACTAGCGGACAATGAGCAGTTCTTC. Encoded protein: CASSFGLADNEQFF. Looking up the rest from reference TRBV5-1 and TRBJ2-1 gives the full variable domain: KAGVTQTPRYLIKTRGQQVTLSCSPISGHRSVSWYQQTPGQGLQFLFEYFSETQRNKGNFPGRFSGRQFSNSRSEMNVSTLELGDSALYLCASSFGLADNEQFFGPGTRLTVL.

The chain is built from TRBV29-1 and TRBJ2-5, with 13 bases lining up with TRBD2. Per the germline V gene, CDR1 is SQVTM and CDR2 is ANQGSEA. V shed 0 bases and J 1 base; nucleotides not matched to a gene: 8. There are 18 residues in the CDR3. CDR3 in DNA: TGCAGCGTTGAAGAGTCGACTAGCGGGGGGCCCCCCCAAGAGACCCAGTACTTC. Amino acids: CSVEESTSGGPPQETQYF. The whole variable domain, remainder taken from reference TRBV29-1 and TRBJ2-5, is SAVISQKPSRDICQRGTSLTIQCQVDSQVTMMFWYRQQPGQSLTLIATANQGSEATYESGFVIDKFPISRPNLTFSTLTVSNMSPEDSSIYLCSVEESTSGGPPQETQYFGPGTRLLVL.

The J gene is TRBJ1-3, the V gene TRBV19, with 10 bases that match TRBD1. CDR3 length equals 16 residues. V shed 6 bases and J 2 bases; nucleotides not matched to a gene: 7. Germline CDR1 LNHDA, CDR2 SQIVND (reference sequence). Written as DNA, the CDR3 is TGTGCCAGTAGGACAAGGACAGGGGGTACTGGAAACACCATATATTTT. The encoded protein is CASRTRTGGTGNTIYF.

The chain links TRBV6-6 to TRBJ1-6; no clear D. This CDR3 region has 16 residues. Trimming took 6 bases from V and 0 from J, leaving 12 bases between them. Germline CDR1 MNHNY, CDR2 SVGAGI (reference sequence). CDR3 DNA sequence: TGTGCCAGCAGCTCACTCGTGAGCTCCTATAATTCACCCCTCCACTTT. As protein: CASSSLVSSYNSPLHF.

A single count supports this clone. The V gene is TRBV30, the J gene TRBJ2-7, with no clear D. This CDR3 contains 12 residues. CDR1 is GTSNPN and CDR2 is SVGIG in the germline V gene (reference sequence). The germline V and J ends were trimmed by 1 base and 3 bases, with 7 bases remaining between them. This CDR3 reads CAWSGQNYEQYF. The CDR3 coding sequence is TGTGCCTGGAGTGGTCAGAACTACGAGCAGTACTTC.

CDR3 residues: CASSPSDGLYGYTF. Here the CDR3 DNA reads TGCGCCAGCAGCCCCTCGGACGGACTCTATGGCTACACCTTC. This chain links TRBV4-3 with TRBJ1-2; no reliable D call. CDR3 length: 14 amino acids. CDR1 LGHNA and CDR2 YSLEER come from the germline V gene. V lost 4 bases, J lost 4 bases, and 13 bases lay in between.

This clone was seen more than once but under ten times. This chain links TRBV19 with TRBJ1-4; D is unresolved. CDR3 length: 13 residues. V shed 8 bases and J shed 0 bases, with 7 bases lying between them. Germline CDR1 and CDR2: LNHDA and SQIVND (reference sequence). The CDR3 DNA sequence: TGTGCCAGTTCACAAGCAACTAATGAAAAACTGTTTTTT. It encodes CASSQATNEKLFF.

The chain joins TRBV11-1 to TRBJ2-2; 8 positions match TRBD2. There are 12 residues in the CDR3. J lost 3 bases, V lost 11 bases, and 2 bases had no gene match. Germline-derived CDR1 and CDR2 are SGHAT and FQDESV (reference sequence). For the CDR3, the DNA is TGTGCCTCGGGAGGGTACACCGGGGAGCTGTTTTTT. Its protein is CASGGYTGELFF.